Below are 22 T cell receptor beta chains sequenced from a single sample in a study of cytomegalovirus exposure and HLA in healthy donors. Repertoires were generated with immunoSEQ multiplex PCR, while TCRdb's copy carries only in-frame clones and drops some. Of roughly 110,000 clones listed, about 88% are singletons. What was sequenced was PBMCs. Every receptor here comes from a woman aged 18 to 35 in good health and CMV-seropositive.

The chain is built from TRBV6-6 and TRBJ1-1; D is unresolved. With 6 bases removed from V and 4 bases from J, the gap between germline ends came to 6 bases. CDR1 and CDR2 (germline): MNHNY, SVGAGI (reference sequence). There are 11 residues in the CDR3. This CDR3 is CASSRGTEAFF. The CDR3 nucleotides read TGTGCCAGCAGCCGCGGCACTGAAGCTTTCTTT.

CDR3 nucleotide sequence: TGCGCCAGCAGCGGACTAGCGGGGTGGTCAGATACGCAGTATTTT. It specifies CASSGLAGWSDTQYF. The rearrangement uses TRBV10-1 and TRBJ2-3; TRBD2 aligns across 12 bases. CDR1 is WNHNN, CDR2 SYGVQD, per germline (reference sequence). This CDR3 comprises 15 residues. Trimming took 6 bases from V and 4 from J; bases not matched to a gene: 5.

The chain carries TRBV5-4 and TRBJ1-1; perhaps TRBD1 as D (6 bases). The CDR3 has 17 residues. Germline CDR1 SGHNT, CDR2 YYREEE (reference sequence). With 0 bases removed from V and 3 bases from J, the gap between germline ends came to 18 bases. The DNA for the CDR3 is TGTGCCAGCAGCTTGGCCTCGACCGGGGGGCGTGACACTGAAGCTTTCTTT. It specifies CASSLASTGGRDTEAFF.

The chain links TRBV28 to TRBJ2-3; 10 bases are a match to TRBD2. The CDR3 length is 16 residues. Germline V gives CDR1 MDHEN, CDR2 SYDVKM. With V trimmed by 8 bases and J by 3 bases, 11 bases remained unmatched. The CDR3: CASLRVAGGLTDTQYF. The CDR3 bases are TGTGCCAGCCTGAGGGTAGCGGGGGGACTAACAGATACGCAGTATTTT.

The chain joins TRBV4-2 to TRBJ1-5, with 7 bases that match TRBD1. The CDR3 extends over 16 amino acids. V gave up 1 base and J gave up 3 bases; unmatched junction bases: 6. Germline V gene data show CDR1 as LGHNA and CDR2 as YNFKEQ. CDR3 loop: CASSQVVGGLNQPQHF. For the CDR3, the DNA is TGTGCCAGCAGCCAAGTTGTAGGGGGCCTCAATCAGCCCCAGCATTTT.

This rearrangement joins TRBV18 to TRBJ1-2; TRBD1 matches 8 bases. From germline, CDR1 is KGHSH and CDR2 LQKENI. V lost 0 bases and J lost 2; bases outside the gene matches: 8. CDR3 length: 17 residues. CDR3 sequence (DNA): TGTGCCAGCTCACCACCGAAGGGACAGGCCACCAACTATGGCTACACCTTC. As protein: CASSPPKGQATNYGYTF.

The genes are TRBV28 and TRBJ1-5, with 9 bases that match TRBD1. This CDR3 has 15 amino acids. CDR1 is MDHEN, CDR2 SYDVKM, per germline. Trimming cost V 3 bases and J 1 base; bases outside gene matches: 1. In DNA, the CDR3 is TGTGCCAGCAGTTTCGGACAGGGGAGCAATCAGCCCCAGCATTTT. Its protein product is CASSFGQGSNQPQHF.

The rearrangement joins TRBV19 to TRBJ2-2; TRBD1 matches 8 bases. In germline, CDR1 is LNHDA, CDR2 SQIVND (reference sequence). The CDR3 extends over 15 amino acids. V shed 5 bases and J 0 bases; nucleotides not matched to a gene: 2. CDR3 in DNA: TGTGCCAGTAGTGGGGACAGGTCGAACACCGGGGAGCTGTTTTTT. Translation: CASSGDRSNTGELFF.

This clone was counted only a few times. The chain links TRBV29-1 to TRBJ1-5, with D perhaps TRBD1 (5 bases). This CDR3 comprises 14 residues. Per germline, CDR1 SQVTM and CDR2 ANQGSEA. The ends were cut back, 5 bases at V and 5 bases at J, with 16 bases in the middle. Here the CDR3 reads CSVKGGQGDQPQHF. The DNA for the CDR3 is TGCAGCGTTAAAGGAGGTCAGGGTGATCAGCCCCAGCATTTT.

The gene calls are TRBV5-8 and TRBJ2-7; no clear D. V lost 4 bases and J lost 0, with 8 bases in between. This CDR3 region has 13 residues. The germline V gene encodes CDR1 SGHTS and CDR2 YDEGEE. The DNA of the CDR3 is TGTGCCAGCAGCCACCCCGACTCCTACGAGCAGTACGTC. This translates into CASSHPDSYEQYV.

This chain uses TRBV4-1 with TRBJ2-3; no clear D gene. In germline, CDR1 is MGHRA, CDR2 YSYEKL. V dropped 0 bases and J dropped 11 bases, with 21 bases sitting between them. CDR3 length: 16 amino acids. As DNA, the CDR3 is TGCGCCAGCAGCCAAGAAGTCGGATCTTTCGGGTTAAGGCAGTATTTT. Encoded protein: CASSQEVGSFGLRQYF.

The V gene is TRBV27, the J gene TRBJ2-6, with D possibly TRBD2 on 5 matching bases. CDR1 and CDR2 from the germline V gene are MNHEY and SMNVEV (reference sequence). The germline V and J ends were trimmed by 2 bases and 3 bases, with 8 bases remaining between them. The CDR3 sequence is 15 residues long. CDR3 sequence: CASSLMGSGANVLTF. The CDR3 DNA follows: TGTGCCAGCAGTTTAATGGGGAGTGGGGCCAACGTCCTGACTTTC. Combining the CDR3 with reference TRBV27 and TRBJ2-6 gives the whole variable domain EAQVTQNPRYLITVTGKKLTVTCSQNMNHEYMSWYRQDPGLGLRQIYYSMNVEVTDKGDVPEGYKVSRKEKRNFPLILESPSPNQTSLYFCASSLMGSGANVLTFGAGSRLTVL.

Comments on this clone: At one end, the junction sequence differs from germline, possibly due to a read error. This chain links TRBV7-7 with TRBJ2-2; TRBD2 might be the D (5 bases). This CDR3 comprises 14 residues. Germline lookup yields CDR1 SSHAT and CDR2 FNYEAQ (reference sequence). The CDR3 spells CASSLGEGTGELFF. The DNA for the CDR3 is TGTGCTAGCAGCTTAGGAGAGGGCACCGGGGAGCTGTTTTTT.

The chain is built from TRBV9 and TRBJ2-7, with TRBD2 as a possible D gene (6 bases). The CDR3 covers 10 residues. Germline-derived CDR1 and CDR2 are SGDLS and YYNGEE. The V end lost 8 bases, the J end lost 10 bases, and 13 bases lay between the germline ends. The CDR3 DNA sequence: TGTGCCAGACCGGGGGTTCAACAGTACGTC. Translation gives CARPGVQQYV.

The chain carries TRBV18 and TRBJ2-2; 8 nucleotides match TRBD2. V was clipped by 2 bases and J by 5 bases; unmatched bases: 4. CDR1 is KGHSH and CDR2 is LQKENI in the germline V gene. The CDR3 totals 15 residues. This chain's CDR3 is CASSPNSGSTGELFF. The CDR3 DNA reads TGTGCCAGCTCACCAAACAGCGGGAGTACCGGGGAGCTGTTTTTT.

The chain's CDR3 is CASSLAGTGRSYNEQFF. The CDR3 DNA is TGCGCCAGCAGCTTGGCCGGGACAGGTCGATCCTACAATGAGCAGTTCTTC. The rearrangement uses TRBV5-1 and TRBJ2-1, with 8 nucleotides matching TRBD1. V lost 0 bases and J lost 1; bases outside the gene matches: 6. Germline CDR1 SGHRS, CDR2 YFSETQ. This CDR3 has 17 amino acids.

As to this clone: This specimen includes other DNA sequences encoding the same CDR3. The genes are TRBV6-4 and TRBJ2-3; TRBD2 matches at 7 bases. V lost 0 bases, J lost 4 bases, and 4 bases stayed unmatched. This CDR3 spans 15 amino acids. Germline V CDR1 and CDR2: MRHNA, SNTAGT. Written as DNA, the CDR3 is TGTGCCAGCAGTGACTCGACGGGGGGAGCAGATACGCAGTATTTT. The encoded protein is CASSDSTGGADTQYF.

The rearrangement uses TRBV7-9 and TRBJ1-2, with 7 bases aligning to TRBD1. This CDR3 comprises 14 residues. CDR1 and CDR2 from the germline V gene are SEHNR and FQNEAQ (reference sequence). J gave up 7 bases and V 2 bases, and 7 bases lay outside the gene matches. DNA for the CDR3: TGTGCCAGCAGCTTAATGACAGGGACTGTTGGCTACACCTTC. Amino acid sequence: CASSLMTGTVGYTF. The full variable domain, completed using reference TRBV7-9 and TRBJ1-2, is DTGVSQNPRHKITKRGQNVTFRCDPISEHNRLYWYRQTLGQGPEFLTYFQNEAQLEKSRLLSDRFSAERPKGSFSTLEIQRTEQGDSAMYLCASSLMTGTVGYTFGSGTRLTVV.

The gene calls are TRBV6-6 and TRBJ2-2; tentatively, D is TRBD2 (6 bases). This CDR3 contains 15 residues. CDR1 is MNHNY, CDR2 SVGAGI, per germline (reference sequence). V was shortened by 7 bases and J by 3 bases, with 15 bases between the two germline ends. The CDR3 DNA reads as TGTGCCAGCACCTTACCGGGGGTAGACACCGGGGAGCTGTTTTTT. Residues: CASTLPGVDTGELFF.

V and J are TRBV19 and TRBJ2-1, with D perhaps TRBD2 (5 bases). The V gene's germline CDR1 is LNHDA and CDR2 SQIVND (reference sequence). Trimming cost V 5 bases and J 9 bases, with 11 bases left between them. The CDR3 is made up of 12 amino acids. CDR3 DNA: TGTGCCAGTAGTTACGAGGGCTTTGAGCAGTTCTTC. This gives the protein CASSYEGFEQFF. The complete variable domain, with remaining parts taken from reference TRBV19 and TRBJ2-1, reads DGGITQSPKYLFRKEGQNVTLSCEQNLNHDAMYWYRQDPGQGLRLIYYSQIVNDFQKGDIAEGYSVSREKKESFPLTVTSAQKNPTAFYLCASSYEGFEQFFGPGTRLTVL.

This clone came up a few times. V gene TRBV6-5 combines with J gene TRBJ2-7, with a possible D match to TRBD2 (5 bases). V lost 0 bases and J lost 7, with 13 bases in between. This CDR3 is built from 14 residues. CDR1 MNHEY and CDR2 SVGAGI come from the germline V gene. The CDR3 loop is CASSYSSDYTEQYF. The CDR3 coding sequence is TGTGCCAGCAGTTACTCGTCCGACTATACAGAGCAGTACTTC.

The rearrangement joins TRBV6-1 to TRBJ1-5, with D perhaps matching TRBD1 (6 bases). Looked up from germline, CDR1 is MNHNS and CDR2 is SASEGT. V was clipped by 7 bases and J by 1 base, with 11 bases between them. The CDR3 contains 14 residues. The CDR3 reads CASKGGSSNQPQHF. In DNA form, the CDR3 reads TGTGCCAGCAAGGGGGGGTCGAGCAATCAGCCCCAGCATTTT.